This T cell receptor beta chain was captured by sequencing in a study of cytomegalovirus exposure and HLA in healthy donors. V was pared by 2 bases and J by 5 bases, with 3 bases of the junction left unmatched. The CDR3 covers 14 residues. The germline CDR1 and CDR2 sequences are MRHNA and SNTAGT. PCR employed 60 Vbeta and 13 Jbeta primers. TCRdb's table, derived via immunoSEQ multiplex PCR, lists solely in-frame clones and lacks some. This sample has about 120,000 clones, with 75% found just once. Worth noting for this clone: Its antigen is unknown.

Study results and limitations: Whilst most TCR sequences proved rare, a subset of public TCRs occurred across many donors.

Sequenced input: PBMCs. The chain links TRBV6-4 to TRBJ2-3; 8 bases map to TRBD1. The clonotype comes from a woman aged 40 to 50 in good health and CMV-seropositive. CDR3 sequence: CASSDPGQGDTQYF. In DNA form, the CDR3 reads TGTGCCAGCAGTGACCCCGGACAGGGAGATACGCAGTATTTT.